This is a list of T cell receptor beta chains from one sample in a study of long-term antiretroviral therapy in people with HIV. Generated by immunoSEQ multiplex PCR, the TCRdb table keeps only in-frame clones and is missing some. The sample contains under 45,000 clones, around 85% of which appear only once. Sample: unsorted PBMCs, taken 3.1 years after starting antiretroviral therapy. These receptors all stem from a woman between 45 and 60 years old with HIV. The CDR3 runs from the conserved cysteine through the conserved F or W. The D gene is left open where the match is weak. Some rows have no size entry. The others give once, few or many, or a class for an expanded clone.

CDR3 length	V gene	D gene	clone size	J gene	CDR3 protein	CDR3 DNA
18	TRBV19	TRBD1	-	TRBJ1-2	CASSRGQGASKTMYGYTF	TGTGCCAGTAGTCGGGGGCAGGGGGCGTCCAAAACTATGTATGGCTACACCTTC
14	TRBV7-3	-	-	TRBJ2-7	CASSLTTGSYEQYF	TGTGCCAGCAGCTTAACTACAGGGTCCTACGAGCAGTACTTC
13	TRBV7-2	-	-	TRBJ1-5	CASSAWTDQPQHF	TGTGCCAGCAGCGCCTGGACAGATCAGCCCCAGCATTTT
18	TRBV4-1	-	once	TRBJ1-6	CASSQEDGEISYNSPLHF	TGCGCCAGCAGCCAAGAGGACGGTGAGATCTCCTATAATTCACCCCTCCACTTT
13	TRBV7-9	-	-	TRBJ1-5	CASSLLFGQPQHF	TGTGCCAGCAGTCTCCTATTCGGTCAGCCCCAGCATTTT
15	TRBV4-3	-	-	TRBJ2-3	CASSQANVAGDTQYF	TGCGCCAGCAGCCAAGCAAACGTTGCCGGTGATACGCAGTATTTT
17	TRBV19	TRBD1	-	TRBJ1-5	CASRATGRLHLNQPQHF	TGTGCCAGTAGGGCGACAGGGCGACTCCATTTAAATCAGCCCCAGCATTTT
15	TRBV6-1	-	-	TRBJ1-5	CASSSQGVGNQPQHF	TGTGCCAGCAGTTCACAGGGTGTGGGCAATCAGCCCCAGCATTTT
15	TRBV6-5	TRBD1	-	TRBJ1-5	CASSLRQGVSQPQHF	TGTGCCAGCAGTCTGCGACAGGGGGTTAGTCAGCCCCAGCATTTT
15	TRBV12-5	-	-	TRBJ2-5	CASGLYRAFEETQYF	TGTGCTAGTGGTTTGTACAGGGCCTTTGAAGAGACCCAGTACTTC
14	TRBV7-3	TRBD2	-	TRBJ2-5	CASSLASGQETQYF	TGTGCCAGCAGCTTAGCTAGCGGCCAAGAGACCCAGTACTTC